A selection of T cell receptor beta chains follows, all from one sample in a study of Ad26.COV2.S vaccination and SARS-CoV-2 variants. The protocol was immunoSEQ multiplex PCR, while the TCRdb copy is restricted to in-frame clones and leaves out a portion. Here the sample spans 300,000 to 350,000 clones, 80% to 90% being singletons. Sequenced material: peripheral blood, taken in a trial of Ad26.COV2.S vaccine versus placebo. Every receptor here comes from a person aged 18-60 years who received the Ad26.COV2.S COVID-19 vaccine or a placebo. The CDR3 runs from the conserved cysteine through the conserved F or W. D genes are given only for firm matches. The size of a clone is reported for some rows only, either as once, few or many, or as a class for expanded clones.

d_call: TRBD1; v_call: TRBV7-6; clone_size: .; j_call: TRBJ2-7; cdr3_nt: TGTGCCAGCAGCTTAGTCCCGACAGGGGGCGAGCAGTACTTC; cdr3_aa: CASSLVPTGGEQYF
d_call: .; v_call: TRBV6-5; clone_size: .; j_call: TRBJ1-5; cdr3_nt: TGTGCCAGCAGTATGGGTTCGTATCAGCCCCAGCATTTT; cdr3_aa: CASSMGSYQPQHF
d_call: .; v_call: TRBV7-2; clone_size: .; j_call: TRBJ1-2; cdr3_nt: TGTGCCAGCAGCTTTGGGGTACAGGGCGGGGATGGCTACACCTTC; cdr3_aa: CASSFGVQGGDGYTF
d_call: .; v_call: TRBV18; clone_size: .; j_call: TRBJ2-4; cdr3_nt: TGTGCCAGCTCACCTCAACGAGGGAGCAACGGACAGAAAGAAAACATTCAGTACTTC; cdr3_aa: CASSPQRGSNGQKENIQYF
d_call: .; v_call: TRBV9; clone_size: once; j_call: TRBJ2-6; cdr3_nt: TGTGCCAGCAGCGTAGTCGCAGGGGCGCTACCCTCTGGGGCCAACGTCCTGACTTTC; cdr3_aa: CASSVVAGALPSGANVLTF
d_call: .; v_call: TRBV20-1; clone_size: .; j_call: TRBJ2-7; cdr3_nt: TGCAGTGCTATATACGGGTACGAGCAGTACTTC; cdr3_aa: CSAIYGYEQYF
d_call: .; v_call: TRBV29-1; clone_size: .; j_call: TRBJ2-7; cdr3_nt: TGCAGCGTTAATCAGGGGTCGGGGGAGCAGTACTTC; cdr3_aa: CSVNQGSGEQYF
d_call: .; v_call: TRBV5-1; clone_size: .; j_call: TRBJ1-1; cdr3_nt: TGCGCCAGCAGCTTGGATCAATTTTTGAACACTGAAGCTTTCTTT; cdr3_aa: CASSLDQFLNTEAFF
d_call: .; v_call: TRBV7-3; clone_size: .; j_call: TRBJ1-5; cdr3_nt: TGTGCCAGAAGGCCTAGTCGGAACAATCAGCCCCAGCATTTT; cdr3_aa: CARRPSRNNQPQHF
d_call: .; v_call: TRBV7-9; clone_size: .; j_call: TRBJ2-5; cdr3_nt: TGTGCCAGCAGCTTAACAGGGATCGAGACCCAGTACTTC; cdr3_aa: CASSLTGIETQYF
d_call: .; v_call: TRBV27; clone_size: .; j_call: TRBJ1-6; cdr3_nt: TGTGCCAGCAGTTTAATGCCTATAATTCACCCCCTCCACTTT; cdr3_aa: CASSLMPIIHPLHF
d_call: .; v_call: TRBV5-4; clone_size: .; j_call: TRBJ2-3; cdr3_nt: TGTGCCAGCACCGTAGGGGTAGCGACAGATACGCAGTATTTT; cdr3_aa: CASTVGVATDTQYF
d_call: .; v_call: TRBV19; clone_size: once; j_call: TRBJ1-2; cdr3_nt: TGTGCCAGTAGTATCGACGCGGGCGACTATGGCTACACCTTC; cdr3_aa: CASSIDAGDYGYTF
d_call: .; v_call: TRBV6-5; clone_size: .; j_call: TRBJ1-3; cdr3_nt: TGTGCCAGCAGTTACTCAGTGAGCTCTGGAAACACCATATATTTT; cdr3_aa: CASSYSVSSGNTIYF
d_call: .; v_call: TRBV29-1; clone_size: .; j_call: TRBJ1-2; cdr3_nt: TGCAGCGTTGGCGAGAAGGACGGTATCTATGGCTACACCTTC; cdr3_aa: CSVGEKDGIYGYTF
d_call: .; v_call: TRBV2; clone_size: .; j_call: TRBJ2-1; cdr3_nt: TGTGCCAGCAGTGAAACGTCAAGATACAATGAGCAGTTCTTC; cdr3_aa: CASSETSRYNEQFF
d_call: .; v_call: TRBV19; clone_size: .; j_call: TRBJ1-5; cdr3_nt: TGTGCCAGTAGTATGGACCGGGACTCCAATCAGCCCCAGCATTTT; cdr3_aa: CASSMDRDSNQPQHF
d_call: .; v_call: TRBV28; clone_size: .; j_call: TRBJ2-7; cdr3_nt: TGTGCCAGCAGTTTGGGACTGCCCTACGAGCAGTACTTC; cdr3_aa: CASSLGLPYEQYF
d_call: .; v_call: TRBV19; clone_size: .; j_call: TRBJ2-5; cdr3_nt: TGTGCCAGTAGTACCCCAGAGATCCAAGAGACCCAGTACTTC; cdr3_aa: CASSTPEIQETQYF
d_call: TRBD1; v_call: TRBV4-2; clone_size: once; j_call: TRBJ2-7; cdr3_nt: TGTGCCAGCAGCCAAGATGGGACAGCCCCCTACGAGCAGTACTTC; cdr3_aa: CASSQDGTAPYEQYF
d_call: .; v_call: TRBV11-2; clone_size: .; j_call: TRBJ2-1; cdr3_nt: TGTGCCAGCAGCGCGGACTACCACAATGAGCAGTTCTTC; cdr3_aa: CASSADYHNEQFF
d_call: .; v_call: TRBV6-1; clone_size: .; j_call: TRBJ2-7; cdr3_nt: TGTGCCAGCAGTGAAGCGGGTCGGTACGAGCAGTACTTC; cdr3_aa: CASSEAGRYEQYF
d_call: .; v_call: TRBV7-9; clone_size: .; j_call: TRBJ1-5; cdr3_nt: TGTGCCAGCAGCTTAGTGGGGCCCGATAGCAATCAGCCCCAGCATTTT; cdr3_aa: CASSLVGPDSNQPQHF
d_call: TRBD1; v_call: TRBV2; clone_size: .; j_call: TRBJ1-1; cdr3_nt: TGTGCCAGCCTCAACAGGGGGAACACTGAAGCTTTCTTT; cdr3_aa: CASLNRGNTEAFF
d_call: .; v_call: TRBV4-1; clone_size: .; j_call: TRBJ1-1; cdr3_nt: TGCGCCAGCAGCCAAGAATCCGCGAAAGCGGGCACTGAAGCTTTCTTT; cdr3_aa: CASSQESAKAGTEAFF
d_call: .; v_call: TRBV10-1; clone_size: .; j_call: TRBJ1-5; cdr3_nt: TGCGCCACCCAATTCCCGAGGGCAGATCAGCCCCAGCATTTT; cdr3_aa: CATQFPRADQPQHF
d_call: TRBD1; v_call: TRBV11-2; clone_size: .; j_call: TRBJ1-3; cdr3_nt: TGTGCCAGCAGCCCCTCACAGGGGGGGTTCTCTGGAAACACCATATATTTT; cdr3_aa: CASSPSQGGFSGNTIYF